The clone carrying this T cell receptor beta chain was observed many times. These data come from a study of blood T cell repertoires in COVID-19. Study overall: The United States, Italy and Spain provided the acute and convalescent COVID-19 samples. T cells, B-cell-depleted T cells, or PBMCs provided the cDNA or gDNA that served as material.

Germline values: CDR1 GTSNPN, CDR2 SVGIG (reference sequence). CDR3 length: 13 amino acids. V was pared by 0 bases and J by 1 base, with 4 bases between. Clinical history reported by participants formed the basis on which cohorts were assigned. Libraries were prepared by immunoSEQ multiplex PCR; TCRdb keeps only in-frame clonotypes and omits some of them. This sample has over 300,000 clones, with approximately 88% found just once. Input material: PBMCs or T cells enriched from blood (not recorded which). This TCR was sampled from a woman aged 25 to 39 with acute COVID-19. This chain connects TRBV30 to TRBJ1-5, with no clear D. In DNA form, the CDR3 reads TGTGCCTGGAGTGTCTCCAGCAATCAGCCCCAGCATTTT. Translated: CAWSVSSNQPQHF.